Listed here are 23 T cell receptor beta chains from one sample, sequenced in a study of blood T cell repertoires in COVID-19 (TCRdb year 2020). The method was the immunoSEQ multiplex PCR assay. TCRdb holds this immuneACCESS table with in-frame rearrangements only. Some clones are missing; in checked studies, unresolved V genes explain under half, and the rest has no known cause. Recorded for this sample are around 16,000 clones; more than 75% of them occurred a single time. The ten largest clones take up under 25% of the sample. What was sequenced was peripheral blood. These receptors were collected from a man older than 75 with active or convalescent COVID-19.

This clone is a singleton in its sample. The chain joins TRBV6-5 to TRBJ1-2; 8 nucleotides line up with TRBD1. V dropped 6 bases and J dropped 5; count of bases not matched to a gene: 8. The germline CDR1 and CDR2 sequences are MNHEY and SVGAGI. The CDR3 totals 14 residues. This CDR3 is CASSPLDRAYGYTF. CDR3 DNA sequence: TGTGCCAGCAGCCCCCTGGACAGGGCTTATGGCTACACCTTC.

V and J are TRBV19 and TRBJ2-3; TRBD1 aligns across 8 bases. Trimming at V came to 5 bases and at J to 4 bases, leaving 5 bases not matched to a gene. CDR1 and CDR2 (germline): LNHDA, SQIVND (reference sequence). The CDR3 length is 14 residues. In nucleotides, the CDR3 is TGTGCCAGTAGTCCGGAGACAGGGGCAGATACGCAGTATTTT. As protein: CASSPETGADTQYF. The variable domain in full, completed from reference TRBV19 and TRBJ2-3, reads DGGITQSPKYLFRKEGQNVTLSCEQNLNHDAMYWYRQDPGQGLRLIYYSQIVNDFQKGDIAEGYSVSREKKESFPLTVTSAQKNPTAFYLCASSPETGADTQYFGPGTRLTVL.

The chain employs TRBV18 and TRBJ1-1; D call uncertain. The germline gives CDR1 KGHSH, CDR2 LQKENI. The length of the CDR3 is 13 residues. Trimming took 1 base from V and 10 from J, leaving 13 bases between them. The CDR3 here is CASSPQPGSGAFF. Written as DNA, the CDR3 is TGTGCCAGCTCACCACAGCCAGGTAGCGGAGCTTTCTTT.

V and J are TRBV18 and TRBJ1-2, with TRBD1 as a possible D gene (6 bases). The ends were cut back, 3 bases at V and 13 bases at J, with 27 bases in the middle. Looked up from germline, CDR1 is KGHSH and CDR2 is LQKENI. The CDR3 consists of 16 residues. CDR3 loop: CASSPPPGHPSRGSTF. CDR3 nucleotide sequence: TGTGCCAGCTCACCCCCGCCGGGACACCCTTCGAGAGGATCCACCTTC.

The chain couples TRBV6-2 or TRBV6-3 to TRBJ2-3; TRBD2 aligns across 8 bases. Germline CDR1 is MNHEY and CDR2 is SVGEGT. V lost 6 bases to trimming and J lost 3 bases; unmatched junction nucleotides: 14. The CDR3 is 17 residues long. The CDR3 DNA follows: TGTGCCAGCAGCCCTAGTCTTACGGGGGGGCCGACAGATACGCAGTATTTT. Translated: CASSPSLTGGPTDTQYF.

This chain connects TRBV28 to TRBJ1-5, with 7 bases that match TRBD1. Germline-derived CDR1 and CDR2 are MDHEN and SYDVKM. The CDR3 consists of 16 residues. V lost 6 bases to trimming and J lost 3 bases; unmatched junction nucleotides: 11. The CDR3 protein is CASRPIRDSVNQPQHF. CDR3 bases: TGTGCCAGCAGACCTATAAGGGACAGTGTCAATCAGCCCCAGCATTTT.

This chain joins TRBV28 and TRBJ2-1, with D maybe TRBD2 (7 bases). V was cut by 3 bases and J by 6 bases, with 21 bases left in between. The CDR3 consists of 17 residues. Germline V gives CDR1 MDHEN, CDR2 SYDVKM. This chain's CDR3 is CASSFRGWGGAPNEQFF. The CDR3 region has the DNA TGTGCCAGCAGTTTTCGGGGATGGGGGGGGGCCCCCAATGAGCAGTTCTTC.

The rearrangement joins TRBV6-5 to TRBJ1-3; D gene unclear. Trimming removed 8 bases at V and 5 bases at J, with 16 bases between. The CDR3 length is 14 residues. Germline lookup yields CDR1 MNHEY and CDR2 SVGAGI. CDR3 in DNA: TGTGCCAGCGGAGGAGGAGACGGCAGAAACACCATATATTTT. Translation: CASGGGDGRNTIYF.

This sequence joins TRBV6-6 and TRBJ2-7, with a weak D call TRBD2 (5 bases). Germline lookup yields CDR1 MNHNY and CDR2 SVGAGI (reference sequence). CDR3 size: 12 residues. The germline V and J ends were trimmed by 4 bases and 5 bases, with 9 bases remaining between them. CDR3 coding DNA: TGTGCCAGCAGTTTCGGGGTTGACGAGCAGTACTTC. Translating it yields CASSFGVDEQYF.

The genes are TRBV15 and TRBJ2-7; D is unclear. The CDR3 spans 13 residues. Germline loops: CDR1 LNHNV, CDR2 YYDKDF (reference sequence). The germline V and J ends were trimmed by 0 bases and 8 bases, with 11 bases remaining between them. The DNA for the CDR3 is TGTGCCACCAGCAGAGACTCAAACGCGCAGCAGTACTTC. Protein: CATSRDSNAQQYF.

This clone was seen only once. This chain links TRBV5-4 with TRBJ2-7; a possible D gene is TRBD1 (5 bases). Germline-derived CDR1 and CDR2 are SGHNT and YYREEE (reference sequence). Trimming stripped 2 bases from V and 5 bases from J, with 5 bases between. The CDR3 length is 11 residues. DNA of the CDR3: TGTGCCAGCAGCTTCAGGGACGAGCAGTACTTC. Encoded protein: CASSFRDEQYF.

The gene calls are TRBV11-3 and TRBJ2-1; 11 nucleotides align to TRBD2. The CDR3 sequence is 17 residues long. V shed 1 base, J shed 4 bases, and the junction held 6 bases outside the gene matches. CDR1 is SGHNT and CDR2 is YENEEA in the germline V gene. The CDR3 DNA is TGTGCCAGCAGCTTAGGACGACTAGCGGGGAGTTACAATGAGCAGTTCTTC. Amino acid sequence: CASSLGRLAGSYNEQFF.

This clone is medium-sized within its sample. This chain uses TRBV5-4 with TRBJ2-7, with D possibly being TRBD2 (6 bases). The V gene's germline CDR1 is SGHNT and CDR2 YYREEE (reference sequence). This CDR3 is 15 amino acids long. The V gene lost 0 bases and the J gene lost 5 bases, with 15 bases spanning the gap. The DNA of the CDR3 is TGTGCCAGCAGCTTGGGGTCGCGGGGATCCAACGAGCAGTACTTC. This codes for CASSLGSRGSNEQYF.

J is TRBJ1-2 and V is TRBV5-6, with 8 bases lining up with TRBD1. In germline, CDR1 is SGHDT, CDR2 YYEEEE. Trimming at V came to 4 bases and at J to 4 bases, leaving 12 bases not matched to a gene. The CDR3 runs to 16 residues. DNA for the CDR3: TGTGCCAGCAGCCCGATTCGGACAGGGCAGACCTATGGCTACACCTTC. Amino acid sequence: CASSPIRTGQTYGYTF. Using reference TRBV5-6 and TRBJ1-2 for the parts outside the CDR3, the full variable domain is DAGVTQSPTHLIKTRGQQVTLRCSPKSGHDTVSWYQQALGQGPQFIFQYYEEEERQRGNFPDRFSGHQFPNYSSELNVNALLLGDSALYLCASSPIRTGQTYGYTFGSGTRLTVV.

V gene TRBV19 combines with J gene TRBJ1-1, with a weak D call TRBD1 (6 bases). There are 15 residues in the CDR3. CDR1 and CDR2 (germline): LNHDA, SQIVND (reference sequence). V shed 4 bases and J shed 6 bases, with 18 bases lying between them. CDR3 nucleotides: TGTGCCAGTAGTAACTCCCTTACAGGGAAGGCTGAAGCTTTCTTT. It encodes CASSNSLTGKAEAFF.

DNA of the CDR3: TGCGCCAGCAGCTTGCGACAGGGTAGCATCAATGAGCAGTTCTTC. It translates to CASSLRQGSINEQFF. The chain uses TRBV5-1 and TRBJ2-1; 7 bases align to TRBD1. In germline, CDR1 is SGHRS, CDR2 YFSETQ. The CDR3 totals 15 residues. Unmatched junction bases numbered 7, after V lost 1 base and J lost 6 bases.

The chain links TRBV29-1 to TRBJ2-3; D gene unclear. Germline V gives CDR1 SQVTM, CDR2 ANQGSEA. This CDR3 has 13 residues. V was cut by 7 bases and J by 0 bases, with 11 bases left in between. CDR3 bases: TGCAGCGGAGAGGAGCATAGCACAGATACGCAGTATTTT. Its translation: CSGEEHSTDTQYF.

The gene calls are TRBV13 and TRBJ2-2; 7 bases map to TRBD1. The CDR3 has 15 residues. With 5 bases clipped from V and 1 base from J, the junction kept 4 bases outside the gene matches. Germline V gene lookup returns CDR1 PRHDT and CDR2 FYEKMQ (reference sequence). The CDR3 sequence: CASSEGQRNTGELFF. The CDR3, as DNA: TGTGCCAGCAGCGAGGGACAGAGGAACACCGGGGAGCTGTTTTTT. The full variable domain, rest sourced from reference TRBV13 and TRBJ2-2, is AAGVIQSPRHLIKEKRETATLKCYPIPRHDTVYWYQQGPGQDPQFLISFYEKMQSDKGSIPDRFSAQQFSDYHSELNMSSLELGDSALYFCASSEGQRNTGELFFGEGSRLTVL.

The chain is built from TRBV2 and TRBJ1-3; D is unresolved. This CDR3 is built from 14 residues. The V gene's germline CDR1 is SNHLY and CDR2 FYNNEI. With 6 bases removed from V and 4 bases from J, the gap between germline ends came to 13 bases. CDR3 residues: CASRTGMNGNTIYF. The CDR3 region has the DNA TGTGCCAGCAGGACGGGGATGAACGGAAACACCATATATTTT.

This chain joins TRBV9 and TRBJ1-4; no firm D call. The germline V gene has CDR1 SGDLS and CDR2 YYNGEE. The CDR3 consists of 14 residues. Trimming removed 2 bases at V and 4 bases at J, with 9 bases between. CDR3 protein: CASSVFGSNEKLFF. The CDR3 DNA sequence: TGTGCCAGCAGCGTCTTTGGGAGTAATGAAAAACTGTTTTTT. Full variable domain (missing parts from reference TRBV9 and TRBJ1-4): DSGVTQTPKHLITATGQRVTLRCSPRSGDLSVYWYQQSLDQGLQFLIQYYNGEERAKGNILERFSAQQFPDLHSELNLSSLELGDSALYFCASSVFGSNEKLFFGSGTQLSVL.

V usage is TRBV7-9 and J usage is TRBJ2-7; 9 nucleotides align to TRBD1. The V gene end was trimmed by 3 bases and the J gene end by 3 bases; junction bases not matched to a gene: 12. This CDR3 is 17 amino acids long. The germline CDR1 and CDR2 sequences are SEHNR and FQNEAQ (reference sequence). The CDR3 sequence is CASSFGLTGQGYYEQYF. The CDR3 DNA sequence: TGTGCCAGCAGCTTCGGATTAACGGGACAGGGCTACTACGAGCAGTACTTC.

V usage is TRBV7-8 and J usage is TRBJ2-3; 7 bases fit TRBD1. CDR3 size: 14 residues. The germline V gene encodes CDR1 SGHVS and CDR2 FQNEAQ. With V trimmed by 4 bases and J by 7 bases, 8 bases remained unmatched. The CDR3 here is CASSSRDRPYTQYF. CDR3 nucleotides: TGTGCCAGCAGCTCCAGGGACAGACCCTATACGCAGTATTTT.

This chain uses TRBV30 with TRBJ2-3, with 8 bases fitting TRBD1. Germline values: CDR1 GTSNPN, CDR2 SVGIG (reference sequence). CDR3 length equals 13 residues. Trimming took 2 bases from V and 6 from J; bases not matched to a gene: 4. The CDR3 DNA reads as TGTGCCTGGAGTCCAGGGGGCTGGGATACGCAGTATTTT. Protein product: CAWSPGGWDTQYF.